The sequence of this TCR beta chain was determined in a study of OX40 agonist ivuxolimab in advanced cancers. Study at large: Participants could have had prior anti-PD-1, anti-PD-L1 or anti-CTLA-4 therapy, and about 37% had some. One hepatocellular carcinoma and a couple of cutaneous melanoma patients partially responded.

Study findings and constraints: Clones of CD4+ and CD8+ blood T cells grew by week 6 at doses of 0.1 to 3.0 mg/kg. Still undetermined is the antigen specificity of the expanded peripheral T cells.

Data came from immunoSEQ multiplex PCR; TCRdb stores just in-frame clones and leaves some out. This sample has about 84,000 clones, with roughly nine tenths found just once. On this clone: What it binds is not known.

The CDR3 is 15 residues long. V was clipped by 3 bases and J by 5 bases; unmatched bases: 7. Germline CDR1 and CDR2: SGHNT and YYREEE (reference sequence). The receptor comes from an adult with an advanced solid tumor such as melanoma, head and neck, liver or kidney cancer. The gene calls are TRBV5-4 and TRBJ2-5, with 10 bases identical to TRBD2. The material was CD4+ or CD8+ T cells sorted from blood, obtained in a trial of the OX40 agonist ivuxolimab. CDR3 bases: TGTGCCAGCAGCTCCGGGACTAGCGAGTTGGAGACCCAGTACTTC. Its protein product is CASSSGTSELETQYF.